The 7 T cell receptor beta chains given below trace back to one sample, sequenced in a study of early T cells in non-severe SARS-CoV-2 infection. MiXCR was run by TCRdb on the 5' RACE reads, yielding one entry per CDR3 protein. The sample lists fewer than 95,000 distinct CDR3 sequences; about 15% were seen once. The input for sequencing was whole blood, taken at baseline. Source of these receptors: an adult who was a healthcare worker with PCR-confirmed SARS-CoV-2 infection or an uninfected control (not recorded which).

As to this clonotype: The junction departs from germline at one end; a sequencing error may be responsible. The chain links TRBV12-3 or TRBV12-4 to TRBJ2-7; D possibly corresponds to TRBD1 (7 bases). The CDR3 has 14 residues. CDR3 amino acids: CASSSGGGGYEQCF. CDR3 nucleotides: TGTGCCAGCAGTTCAGGGGGAGGTGGGTACGAGCAGTGCTTC.

J is TRBJ1-1 and V is TRBV7-9; a possible D gene is TRBD1 (5 bases). Germline V gives CDR1 SEHNR, CDR2 FQNEAQ (reference sequence). V was trimmed by 5 bases and J by 0 bases, leaving 13 bases between them. This CDR3 comprises 15 residues. CDR3 DNA: TGTGCCAGCAGCCCGGCAGGGAGGATGAACACTGAAGCTTTCTTT. Translating it yields CASSPAGRMNTEAFF.

This clonotype has more than one count but fewer than ten. The chain employs TRBV20-1 and TRBJ2-7; D ambiguous. The CDR3 is 13 residues long. The germline gives CDR1 DFQATT, CDR2 SNEGSKA (reference sequence). Trimming shortened V by 7 bases and J by 3 bases, and 16 bases separated the two germline ends. The CDR3 DNA sequence: TGCAGTGTAGAGTCGGGCATCCTCTACGAGCAGTACTTC. This encodes CSVESGILYEQYF.

The table lists this clonotype with many counts. The gene calls are TRBV20-1 and TRBJ2-2; D might be TRBD2 (5 bases). This CDR3 spans 16 amino acids. V lost 0 bases and J 2 bases, leaving 13 bases between the germline ends. CDR1 is DFQATT, CDR2 SNEGSKA, per germline (reference sequence). The CDR3 loop is CSARDSAQQNTGELFF. In DNA form, the CDR3 reads TGCAGTGCTAGAGATAGCGCACAACAAAACACCGGGGAGCTGTTTTTT.

This clonotype was detected a few times. The chain carries TRBV3-1 and TRBJ2-1; D gene ambiguous. CDR3 length: 15 residues. V dropped 4 bases and J dropped 5 bases, with 15 bases sitting between them. Per germline, CDR1 LGHDT and CDR2 YNNKEL (reference sequence). CDR3 region: CASSPRVLADNEQFF. The CDR3 region has the DNA TGTGCCAGCAGCCCAAGAGTACTGGCAGACAATGAGCAGTTCTTC.

In this sample, this clonotype turned up a few times. CDR3 sequence reads: CASSFGTSGRASYEQYF. CDR3 coding DNA: TGTGCCAGCAGCTTCGGGACTAGCGGGAGGGCCTCCTACGAGCAGTACTTC. The genes are TRBV13 and TRBJ2-7; 16 nucleotides match TRBD2. In germline, CDR1 is PRHDT, CDR2 FYEKMQ (reference sequence). The CDR3 sequence is 17 residues long. The junction had 2 bases not matched to a gene; V was cut back by 3 bases and J by 0 bases.

V is TRBV6-2 or TRBV6-3 and J is TRBJ2-7, with D tentatively TRBD1 (5 bases). The CDR3 totals 14 residues. Germline assignment: CDR1 MNHEY and CDR2 SVGEGT. Trimming stripped 0 bases from V and 2 bases from J, with 8 bases between. In DNA, the CDR3 is TGTGCCAGCAGTTACTCAGGGGCGCCCTACGAGCAGTACTTC. Protein sequence: CASSYSGAPYEQYF.